This T cell receptor (beta chain) stems from a study of blood T cell repertoires in COVID-19. The overall study: PBMCs, B-cell-depleted T cells, or T cells were the source of the cDNA or gDNA that made up the material.

Living in roughly 23 US areas, the participants were between about 18 and 95 years of age. Either two negative PCRs, clearance, or symptom resolution qualified Cohort 3 donors as recovered. The protocol was immunoSEQ multiplex PCR, while the TCRdb copy is restricted to in-frame clones and leaves out a portion. The data hold 300,000 to 350,000 clones, with approximately 83% observed a single time. Germline loops: CDR1 SGHTA, CDR2 FQGNSA. This CDR3 is built from 13 residues. This clone was counted a few times. The junction departs from the called germline gene at one end, perhaps through a read error. The clonotype was recovered from a man aged 30 to 45 who had recovered from COVID-19. The specimen was PBMCs or T cells enriched from blood (not recorded which). The chain carries TRBV7-2 and TRBJ2-3, with 11 bases fitting TRBD2. The CDR3, as DNA: TGTGCCAGCAACTTAGCGGGGGGGGATACGCAGTATTTT. It specifies CASNLAGGDTQYF.